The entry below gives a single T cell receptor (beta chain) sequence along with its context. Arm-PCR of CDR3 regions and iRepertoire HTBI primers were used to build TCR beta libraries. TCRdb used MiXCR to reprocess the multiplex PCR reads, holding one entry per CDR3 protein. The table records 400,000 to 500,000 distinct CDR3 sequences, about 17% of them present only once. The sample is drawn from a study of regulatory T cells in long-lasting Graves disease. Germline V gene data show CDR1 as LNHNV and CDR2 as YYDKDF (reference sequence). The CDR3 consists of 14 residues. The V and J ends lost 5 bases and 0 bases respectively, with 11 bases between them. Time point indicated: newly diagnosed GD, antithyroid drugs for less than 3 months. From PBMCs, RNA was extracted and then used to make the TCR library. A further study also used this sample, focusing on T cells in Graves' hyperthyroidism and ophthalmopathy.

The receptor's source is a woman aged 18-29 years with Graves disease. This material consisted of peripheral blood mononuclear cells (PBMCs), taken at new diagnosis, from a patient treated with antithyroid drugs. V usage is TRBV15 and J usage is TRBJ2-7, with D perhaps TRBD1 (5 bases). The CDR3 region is CATSEEQGSYEQYF. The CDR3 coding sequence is TGTGCCACCAGCGAAGAGCAGGGCTCCTACGAGCAGTACTTC.